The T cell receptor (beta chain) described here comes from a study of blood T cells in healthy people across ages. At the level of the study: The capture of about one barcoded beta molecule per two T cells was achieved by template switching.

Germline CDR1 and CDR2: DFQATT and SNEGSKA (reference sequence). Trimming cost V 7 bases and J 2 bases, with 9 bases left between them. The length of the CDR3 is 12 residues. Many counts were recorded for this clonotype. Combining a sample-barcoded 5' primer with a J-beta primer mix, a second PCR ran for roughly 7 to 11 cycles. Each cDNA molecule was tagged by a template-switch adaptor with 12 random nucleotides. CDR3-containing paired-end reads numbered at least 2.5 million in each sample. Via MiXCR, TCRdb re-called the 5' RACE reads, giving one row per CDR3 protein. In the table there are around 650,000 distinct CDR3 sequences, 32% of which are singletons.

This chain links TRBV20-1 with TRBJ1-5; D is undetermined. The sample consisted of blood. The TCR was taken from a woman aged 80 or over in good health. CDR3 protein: CSVGEGNQPQHF. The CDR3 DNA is TGCAGTGTTGGAGAGGGCAATCAGCCCCAGCATTTT.